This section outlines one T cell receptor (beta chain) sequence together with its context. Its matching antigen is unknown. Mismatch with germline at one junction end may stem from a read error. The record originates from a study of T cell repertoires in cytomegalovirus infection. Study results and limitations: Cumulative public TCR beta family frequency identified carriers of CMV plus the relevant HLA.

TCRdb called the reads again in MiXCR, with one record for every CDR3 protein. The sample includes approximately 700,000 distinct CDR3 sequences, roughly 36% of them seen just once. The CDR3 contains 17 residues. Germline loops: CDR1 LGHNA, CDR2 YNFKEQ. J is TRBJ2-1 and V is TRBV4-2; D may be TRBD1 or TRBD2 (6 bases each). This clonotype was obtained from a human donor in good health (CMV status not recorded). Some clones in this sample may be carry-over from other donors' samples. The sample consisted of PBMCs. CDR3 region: CASSQGDGGPSNNEQFF. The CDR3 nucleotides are TGTGCCAGCAGCCAAGGGGATGGGGGGCCCTCCAACAATGAGCAGTTCTTC.